This T cell receptor beta chain was identified during a study of Graves' ophthalmopathy and Graves' hyperthyroidism. Study-level background: Peripheral blood (taken before any treatment) was collected at initial diagnosis.

Amplification of the TCR beta CDR3 regions used RNA transcripts (as template). An opening RT-PCR round employed HTBI primers and preceded a second-round multiplex PCR. TCRdb analysed the multiplex PCR reads with MiXCR anew, one entry per CDR3 protein. In the table there are some 210,000 distinct CDR3 sequences, over 25% of which are singletons. Broader study findings: Blood also harbored most expanded thyroid clonotypes above 0.001 frequency.

There are 13 residues in the CDR3. Germline V gene lookup returns CDR1 SEHNR and CDR2 FQNEAQ (reference sequence). Trimming took 5 bases from V and 5 from J, leaving 12 bases between them. This clonotype was observed many times. Its specificity is unknown. The rearrangement uses TRBV7-9 and TRBJ1-1; D not certain. The receptor was derived from a man aged 50 to 60 with Graves' ophthalmopathy. Sequenced input: peripheral blood. The CDR3 nucleotides are TGTGCCAGCAGCCCCCAGGCGGGAACTGAAGCTTTCTTT. Encoded protein: CASSPQAGTEAFF.